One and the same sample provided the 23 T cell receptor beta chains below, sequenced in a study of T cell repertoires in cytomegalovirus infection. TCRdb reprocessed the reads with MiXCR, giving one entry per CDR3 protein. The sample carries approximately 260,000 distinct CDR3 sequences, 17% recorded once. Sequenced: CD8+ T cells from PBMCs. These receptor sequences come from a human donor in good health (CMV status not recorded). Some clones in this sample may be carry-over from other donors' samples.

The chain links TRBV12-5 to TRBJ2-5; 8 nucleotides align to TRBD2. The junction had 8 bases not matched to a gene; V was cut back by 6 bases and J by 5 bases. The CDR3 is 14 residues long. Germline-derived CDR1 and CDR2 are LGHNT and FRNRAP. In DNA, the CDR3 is TGTGCTAGTGGCCCGGCGGGGGGCCGGGAGACCCAGTACTTC. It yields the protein CASGPAGGRETQYF.

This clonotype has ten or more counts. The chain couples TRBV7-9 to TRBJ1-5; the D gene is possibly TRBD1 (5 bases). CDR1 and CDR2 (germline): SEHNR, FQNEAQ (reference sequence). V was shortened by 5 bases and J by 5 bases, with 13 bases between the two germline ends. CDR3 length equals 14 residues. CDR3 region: CASSPGLGDQPQHF. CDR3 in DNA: TGTGCCAGCAGCCCGGGTCTGGGGGATCAGCCCCAGCATTTT.

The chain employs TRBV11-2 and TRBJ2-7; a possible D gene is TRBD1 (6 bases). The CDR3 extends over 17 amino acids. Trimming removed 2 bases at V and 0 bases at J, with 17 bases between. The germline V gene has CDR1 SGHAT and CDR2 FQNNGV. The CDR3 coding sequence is TGTGCCAGCAGCTTAACTGGAGCAGGGGCTTCCTCCTACGAGCAGTACTTC. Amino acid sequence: CASSLTGAGASSYEQYF.

The CDR3 sequence: CASSLEGKGYGYTF. The CDR3 coding sequence is TGTGCCAGCAGTTTAGAGGGAAAAGGCTATGGCTACACCTTC. The gene calls are TRBV12-3 or TRBV12-4 and TRBJ1-2; no clear D. The CDR3 runs 14 residues. Between the trimmed V and J ends, which lost 1 base and 4 bases, there was a span of 10 bases.

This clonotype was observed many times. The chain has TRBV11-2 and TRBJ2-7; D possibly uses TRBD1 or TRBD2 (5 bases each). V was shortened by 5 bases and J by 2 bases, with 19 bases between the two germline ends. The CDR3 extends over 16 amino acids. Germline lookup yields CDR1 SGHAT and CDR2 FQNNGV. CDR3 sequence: CASSPVGREPTYEQYF. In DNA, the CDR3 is TGTGCCAGCAGCCCTGTTGGCAGGGAGCCTACCTACGAGCAGTACTTC.

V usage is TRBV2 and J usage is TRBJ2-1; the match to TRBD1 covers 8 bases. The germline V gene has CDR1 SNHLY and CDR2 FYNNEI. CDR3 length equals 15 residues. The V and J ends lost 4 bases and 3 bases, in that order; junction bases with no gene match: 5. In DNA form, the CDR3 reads TGTGCCAGCAGTGTGACAGGGGTTTTCTACAATGAGCAGTTCTTC. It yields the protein CASSVTGVFYNEQFF.

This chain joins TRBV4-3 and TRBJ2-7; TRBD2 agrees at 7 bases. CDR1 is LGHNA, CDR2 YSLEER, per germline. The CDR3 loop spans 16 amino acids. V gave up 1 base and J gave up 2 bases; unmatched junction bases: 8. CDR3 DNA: TGCGCCAGCAGCCAAGTTCTAACGGGGGGTACCTACGAGCAGTACTTC. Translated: CASSQVLTGGTYEQYF.

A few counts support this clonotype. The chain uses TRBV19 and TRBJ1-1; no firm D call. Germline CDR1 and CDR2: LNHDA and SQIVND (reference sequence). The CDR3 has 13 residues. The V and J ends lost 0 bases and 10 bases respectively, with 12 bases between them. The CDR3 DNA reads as TGTGCCAGTAGTATAGACGGCCCAAGTCGAGCTTTCTTT. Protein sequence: CASSIDGPSRAFF. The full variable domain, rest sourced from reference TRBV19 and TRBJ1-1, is DGGITQSPKYLFRKEGQNVTLSCEQNLNHDAMYWYRQDPGQGLRLIYYSQIVNDFQKGDIAEGYSVSREKKESFPLTVTSAQKNPTAFYLCASSIDGPSRAFFGQGTRLTVV.

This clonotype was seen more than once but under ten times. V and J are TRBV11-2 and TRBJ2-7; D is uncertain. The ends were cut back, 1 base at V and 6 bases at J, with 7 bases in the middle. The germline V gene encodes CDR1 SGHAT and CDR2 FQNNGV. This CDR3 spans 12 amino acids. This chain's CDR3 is CASSLAVPEQYF. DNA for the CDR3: TGTGCCAGCAGCTTAGCAGTCCCCGAGCAGTACTTC.

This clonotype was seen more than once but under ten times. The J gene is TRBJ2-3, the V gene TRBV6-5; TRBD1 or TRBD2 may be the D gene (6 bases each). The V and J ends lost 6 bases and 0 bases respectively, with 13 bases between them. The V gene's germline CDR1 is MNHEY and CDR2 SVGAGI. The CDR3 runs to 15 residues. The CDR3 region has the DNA TGTGCCAGCAGGGATTCGGGGGCTAGCACAGATACGCAGTATTTT. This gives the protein CASRDSGASTDTQYF.

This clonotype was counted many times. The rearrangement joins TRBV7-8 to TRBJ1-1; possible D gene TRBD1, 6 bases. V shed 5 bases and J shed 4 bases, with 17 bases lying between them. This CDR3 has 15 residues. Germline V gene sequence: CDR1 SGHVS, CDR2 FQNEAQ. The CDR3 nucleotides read TGTGCCAGCAGCGGGGGGGGGGCTGGGACCACTGAAGCTTTCTTT. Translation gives CASSGGGAGTTEAFF.

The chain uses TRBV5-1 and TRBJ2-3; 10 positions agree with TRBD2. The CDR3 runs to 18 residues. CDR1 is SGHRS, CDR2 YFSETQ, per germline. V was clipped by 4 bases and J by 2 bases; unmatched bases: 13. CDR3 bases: TGCGCCAGCAGCCTAAGCACCGGGACTAGCGTCCACACAGATACGCAGTATTTT. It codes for CASSLSTGTSVHTDTQYF.

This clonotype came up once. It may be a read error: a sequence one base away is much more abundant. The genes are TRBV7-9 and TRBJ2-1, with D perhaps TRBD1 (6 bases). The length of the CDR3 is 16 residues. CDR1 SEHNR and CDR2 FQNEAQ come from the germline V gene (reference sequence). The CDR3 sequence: CTSSLVPRTEYNEQFF. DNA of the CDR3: TGTACCAGCAGCTTAGTACCACGGACAGAGTACAATGAGCAGTTCTTC.

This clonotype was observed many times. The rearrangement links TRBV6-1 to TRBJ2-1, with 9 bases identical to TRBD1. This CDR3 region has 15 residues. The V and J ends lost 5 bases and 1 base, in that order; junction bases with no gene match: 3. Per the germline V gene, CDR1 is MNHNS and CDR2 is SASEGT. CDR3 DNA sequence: TGTGCCAGCAGTCTGGACAGGGGATCCTACAATGAGCAGTTCTTC. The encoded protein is CASSLDRGSYNEQFF.

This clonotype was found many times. The CDR3 coding sequence is TGTGCCAGCAGTTTAGGGACAGGGGGCACTGAAGCTTTCTTT. This translates into CASSLGTGGTEAFF. The chain carries TRBV12-3 or TRBV12-4 and TRBJ1-1, with TRBD1 matching over 10 bases. CDR3 length equals 14 residues. After removal of 1 base from V and 4 bases from J, the junction contained 0 bases not matched to a gene.

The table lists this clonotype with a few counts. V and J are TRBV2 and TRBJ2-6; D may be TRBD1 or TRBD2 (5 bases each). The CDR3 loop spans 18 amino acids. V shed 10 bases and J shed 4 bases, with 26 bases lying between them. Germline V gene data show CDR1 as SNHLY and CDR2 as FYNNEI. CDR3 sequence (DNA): TGTGCCACGCTGCTTGAGGGGATCCCCCTCTCGGGGGCCAACGTCCTGACTTTC. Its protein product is CATLLEGIPLSGANVLTF.

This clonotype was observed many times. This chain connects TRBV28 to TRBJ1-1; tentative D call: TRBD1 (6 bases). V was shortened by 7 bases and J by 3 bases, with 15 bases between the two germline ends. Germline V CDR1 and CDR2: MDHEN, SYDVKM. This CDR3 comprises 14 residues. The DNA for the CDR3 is TGTGCCAGCAACTTCAGGGGTGGGGACACTGAAGCTTTCTTT. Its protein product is CASNFRGGDTEAFF.

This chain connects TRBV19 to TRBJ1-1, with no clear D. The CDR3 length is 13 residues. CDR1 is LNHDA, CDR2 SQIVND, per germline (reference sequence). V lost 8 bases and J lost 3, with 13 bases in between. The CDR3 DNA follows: TGTGCCAGTCAAAGTTCCCCCGACACTGAAGCTTTCTTT. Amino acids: CASQSSPDTEAFF.

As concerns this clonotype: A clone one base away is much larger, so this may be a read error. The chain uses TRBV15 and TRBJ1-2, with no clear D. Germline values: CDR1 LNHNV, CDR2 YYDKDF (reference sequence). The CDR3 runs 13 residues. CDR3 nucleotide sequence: TGTGTCACTTCGACGGGTCGACAAGATGGCTACACCTTC. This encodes CVTSTGRQDGYTF.

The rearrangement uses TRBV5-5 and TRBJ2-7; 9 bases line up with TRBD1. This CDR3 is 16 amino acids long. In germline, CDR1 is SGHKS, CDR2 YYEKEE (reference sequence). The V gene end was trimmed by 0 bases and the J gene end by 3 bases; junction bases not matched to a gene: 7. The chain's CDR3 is CASSLALTGGNYEQYF. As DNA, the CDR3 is TGTGCCAGCAGCTTGGCCCTCACAGGGGGCAACTACGAGCAGTACTTC.

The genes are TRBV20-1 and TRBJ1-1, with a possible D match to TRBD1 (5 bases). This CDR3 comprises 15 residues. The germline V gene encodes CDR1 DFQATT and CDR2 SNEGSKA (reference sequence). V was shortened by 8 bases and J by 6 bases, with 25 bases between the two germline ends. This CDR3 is CSYQPTGAPVAEAFF. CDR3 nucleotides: TGCAGTTATCAGCCGACCGGGGCGCCAGTCGCTGAAGCTTTCTTT.

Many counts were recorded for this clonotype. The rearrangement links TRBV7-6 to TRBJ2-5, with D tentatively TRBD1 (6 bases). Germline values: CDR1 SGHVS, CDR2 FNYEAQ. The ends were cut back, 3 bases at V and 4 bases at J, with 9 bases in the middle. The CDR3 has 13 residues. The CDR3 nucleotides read TGTGCCAGCAGCTTGGGACACCCAGAGACCCAGTACTTC. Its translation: CASSLGHPETQYF.

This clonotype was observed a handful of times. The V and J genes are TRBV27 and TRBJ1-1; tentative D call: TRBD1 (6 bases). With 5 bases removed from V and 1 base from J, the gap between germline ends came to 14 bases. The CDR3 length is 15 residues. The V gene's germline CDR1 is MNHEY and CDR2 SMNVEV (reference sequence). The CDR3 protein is CASSPSGGWNTEAFF. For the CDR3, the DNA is TGTGCCAGCAGTCCCTCGGGGGGCTGGAACACTGAAGCTTTCTTT.